Described below is a single T cell receptor (beta chain) sequence and its context. Its antigen is undetermined. The sample is drawn from a study of cytomegalovirus exposure and HLA in healthy donors. This PCR relied on a set of 60 Vbeta primers and 13 Jbeta primers. The method was immunoSEQ multiplex PCR; TCRdb's version includes in-frame clones alone and lacks a portion of them. The sample lists roughly 170,000 clones; 84% were seen once. The study, taken as a whole, reports: A later analysis showed TCR association rates differing by HLA locus, peaking at DRB1 and lowest at HLA-C.

Sequenced sample: PBMCs. This TCR came from a man aged 25 to 40 in good health and CMV-seronegative.

CDR3 sequence: CASRRRDEQYF. The CDR3 DNA sequence: TGTGCCAGCAGGCGCCGAGACGAGCAGTACTTC. The genes are TRBV2 and TRBJ2-7; D is unresolved. The CDR3 spans 11 residues. Trimming stripped 6 bases from V and 5 bases from J, with 8 bases between. Looked up from germline, CDR1 is SNHLY and CDR2 is FYNNEI.